Listed here are 17 T cell receptor beta chains from one sample, sequenced in a study of T cells in Graves' hyperthyroidism and ophthalmopathy. TCR beta CDR3 region amplification was performed from RNA transcripts. An initial round of RT-PCR targeting the TCR CDR3 relied on the HTBI primer set. One entry per CDR3 protein, called by TCRdb with MiXCR from the multiplex PCR reads. Of approximately 560,000 distinct CDR3 sequences listed, roughly 46% are singletons. The sample was peripheral blood or thyroid tissue (not recorded which). The source is a woman under 30 with Graves' hyperthyroidism.

There are a few counts of this clonotype. The chain carries TRBV20-1 and TRBJ2-5; the match to TRBD2 covers 8 bases. The length of the CDR3 is 15 residues. The germline CDR1 and CDR2 sequences are DFQATT and SNEGSKA (reference sequence). J lost 5 bases, V lost 0 bases, and 8 bases had no gene match. The CDR3 DNA sequence: TGCAGTGCTAGAGATCTCTCGGGAGGGCGGGAGACCCAGTACTTC. This sequence encodes CSARDLSGGRETQYF.

The chain uses TRBV7-3 and TRBJ1-1; no definite D call. V lost 1 base, J lost 1 base, and 10 bases lay in between. This CDR3 is built from 15 residues. Germline CDR1 SGHTA, CDR2 FQGTGA. The CDR3 sequence is CASSLSGSSNTEAFF. The CDR3 DNA is TGTGCCAGCAGCTTAAGTGGTAGTTCGAACACTGAAGCTTTCTTT.

V and J are TRBV6-1 and TRBJ2-5; maybe TRBD2 (7 bases). There are 14 residues in the CDR3. The germline V gene encodes CDR1 MNHNS and CDR2 SASEGT. The V gene lost 5 bases and the J gene lost 9 bases, with 19 bases spanning the gap. The CDR3 is CASSRGASNQPQYF. CDR3 nucleotide sequence: TGTGCCAGCAGTCGGGGGGCTAGCAATCAGCCCCAGTACTTC.

CDR3 sequence reads: CASSQENRAREKLFF. The CDR3 DNA reads as TGTGCCAGCAGCCAAGAAAACAGGGCGAGGGAAAAACTGTTTTTT. This chain joins TRBV2 and TRBJ1-4; possibly TRBD1 for D (6 bases). This CDR3 comprises 15 residues. In germline, CDR1 is SNHLY, CDR2 FYNNEI. V lost 6 bases and J lost 8, with 19 bases in between. Full variable domain (rest looked up from reference TRBV2 and TRBJ1-4): EPEVTQTPSHQVTQMGQEVILRCVPISNHLYFYWYRQILGQKVEFLVSFYNNEISEKSEIFDDQFSVERPDGSNFTLKIRSTKLEDSAMYFCASSQENRAREKLFFGSGTQLSVL.

This clonotype was counted once. This chain uses TRBV25-1 with TRBJ1-2; maybe TRBD1 (5 bases). The CDR3 is made up of 12 amino acids. CDR1 is MGHDK, CDR2 SYGVNS, per germline. The ends were cut back, 8 bases at V and 3 bases at J, with 10 bases in the middle. CDR3 in amino acids: CASLREHYGYTF. The CDR3 DNA follows: TGTGCCAGCCTCAGGGAGCACTATGGCTACACCTTC.

In this sample, this clonotype turned up a few times. V and J are TRBV25-1 and TRBJ1-1; D unclear. Germline assignment: CDR1 MGHDK and CDR2 SYGVNS. Trimming took off 4 bases at V and 10 bases at J, with 10 bases between the two ends. The CDR3 extends over 11 amino acids. CDR3 residues: CASSGRPRAFF. The DNA of the CDR3 is TGTGCCAGCAGTGGCCGTCCGAGAGCTTTCTTT.

This clonotype was counted ten times or more. This chain links TRBV2 with TRBJ2-2; TRBD2 matches 8 bases. V was pared by 4 bases and J by 7 bases, with 5 bases of the junction left unmatched. Germline-derived CDR1 and CDR2 are SNHLY and FYNNEI. The CDR3 is 14 amino acids. The CDR3 spells CASSGNLAGGELFF. CDR3 DNA: TGTGCCAGCAGTGGGAACCTAGCGGGCGGGGAGCTGTTTTTT.

The chain links TRBV5-4 to TRBJ2-7; D gene ambiguous. The CDR3 consists of 14 residues. V lost 0 bases, J lost 5 bases, and 12 bases lay in between. CDR1 SGHNT and CDR2 YYREEE come from the germline V gene (reference sequence). The CDR3 is CASSLEGYRDEQYF. CDR3 nucleotides: TGTGCCAGCAGCTTGGAAGGCTACCGGGACGAGCAGTACTTC.

The chain links TRBV24-1 to TRBJ1-2; 9 bases match TRBD1. CDR3 length: 12 residues. Germline V gene sequence: CDR1 KGHDR, CDR2 SFDVKD. Trimming took 11 bases from V and 8 from J; bases not matched to a gene: 8. In DNA form, the CDR3 reads TGTGCCAACCGGGACAGGGTCGACGGCTACACCTTC. Its translation is CANRDRVDGYTF.

The J gene is TRBJ2-7, the V gene TRBV20-1; TRBD1 matches at 10 bases. From germline, CDR1 is DFQATT and CDR2 SNEGSKA (reference sequence). J gave up 1 base and V 5 bases, and 5 bases lay outside the gene matches. The CDR3 is 14 amino acids. The CDR3 sequence is CSAGQGDHSYEQYF. The CDR3, as DNA: TGCAGTGCTGGACAGGGGGACCATTCCTACGAGCAGTACTTC.

V gene TRBV14 combines with J gene TRBJ2-7; D gene uncertain. The CDR3 length is 14 residues. V was pared by 0 bases and J by 3 bases, with 9 bases between. The germline CDR1 and CDR2 sequences are SGHDN and FVKESK. The CDR3 protein is CASSQDYAHYEQYF. The CDR3 bases are TGTGCCAGCAGCCAAGACTACGCGCACTACGAGCAGTACTTC.

Of note for this clonotype: A clone one base away is much larger, so this may be a read error. This chain uses TRBV10-3 with TRBJ2-7; D is uncertain. V was shortened by 2 bases and J by 2 bases, with 7 bases between the two germline ends. CDR3 length: 13 residues. Germline V CDR1 and CDR2: ENHRY, SYGVKD. Here the CDR3 DNA reads TGTGCCATCAGTGAGGCGGCAGCCTACGAGCAGTACTTC. Amino acids: CAISEAAAYEQYF.

This chain connects TRBV20-1 to TRBJ1-4; D might be TRBD1 (5 bases). Germline V gives CDR1 DFQATT, CDR2 SNEGSKA (reference sequence). The CDR3 loop spans 11 amino acids. V was clipped by 5 bases and J by 5 bases, with 6 bases between them. The CDR3 here is CSAHRNEKLFF. The CDR3 DNA sequence: TGCAGTGCTCACAGGAATGAAAAACTGTTTTTT.

In this sample, this clonotype turned up a few times. The genes are TRBV7-9 and TRBJ1-3, with 8 positions matching TRBD1. The germline V gene encodes CDR1 SEHNR and CDR2 FQNEAQ (reference sequence). Unmatched junction bases numbered 7, after V lost 6 bases and J lost 3 bases. The CDR3 extends over 15 amino acids. CDR3 DNA sequence: TGTGCCAGCAGTTTTACAGGGGGAGGTGGAAACACCATATATTTT. This sequence encodes CASSFTGGGGNTIYF.

This clonotype was observed at least ten times. The chain employs TRBV19 and TRBJ2-7; TRBD1 matches 9 bases. This CDR3 region has 13 residues. Germline V gene sequence: CDR1 LNHDA, CDR2 SQIVND (reference sequence). Trimming removed 10 bases from V and 2 bases from J; junction bases left unmatched: 6. The CDR3 loop reads CATTGTGTYEQYF. The CDR3 DNA reads as TGTGCCACTACCGGGACAGGGACCTACGAGCAGTACTTC.

In this sample, this clonotype turned up a few times. The chain combines TRBV9 with TRBJ1-1; D might be TRBD1 (6 bases). The V gene's germline CDR1 is SGDLS and CDR2 YYNGEE. V was pared by 4 bases and J by 14 bases, with 18 bases between. This CDR3 has 12 amino acids. The CDR3 bases are TGTGCCAGCAGCCAAGGGGGACACCTTCGCTTCTTT. This sequence encodes CASSQGGHLRFF.

This clonotype was seen ten or more times. This chain uses TRBV2 with TRBJ2-2; D is tentatively TRBD1 or TRBD2 (5 bases each). The CDR3 has 13 residues. CDR1 SNHLY and CDR2 FYNNEI come from the germline V gene. Trimming took 1 base from V and 6 from J, leaving 6 bases between them. In DNA, the CDR3 is TGTGCCAGCAGTGAAGGAGGGGCCGGGGAGCTGTTTTTT. Protein sequence: CASSEGGAGELFF.